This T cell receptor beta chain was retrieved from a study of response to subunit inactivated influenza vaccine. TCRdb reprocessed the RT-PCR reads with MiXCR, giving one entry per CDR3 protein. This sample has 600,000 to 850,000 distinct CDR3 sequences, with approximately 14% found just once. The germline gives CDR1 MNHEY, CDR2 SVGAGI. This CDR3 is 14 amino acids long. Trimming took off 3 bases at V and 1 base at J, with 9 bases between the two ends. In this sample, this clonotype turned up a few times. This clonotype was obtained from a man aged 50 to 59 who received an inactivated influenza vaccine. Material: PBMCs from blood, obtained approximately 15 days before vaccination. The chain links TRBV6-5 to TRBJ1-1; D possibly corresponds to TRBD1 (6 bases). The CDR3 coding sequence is TGTGCCAGCAGTTATGCAGGGGAGAACACTGAAGCTTTCTTT. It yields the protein CASSYAGENTEAFF.